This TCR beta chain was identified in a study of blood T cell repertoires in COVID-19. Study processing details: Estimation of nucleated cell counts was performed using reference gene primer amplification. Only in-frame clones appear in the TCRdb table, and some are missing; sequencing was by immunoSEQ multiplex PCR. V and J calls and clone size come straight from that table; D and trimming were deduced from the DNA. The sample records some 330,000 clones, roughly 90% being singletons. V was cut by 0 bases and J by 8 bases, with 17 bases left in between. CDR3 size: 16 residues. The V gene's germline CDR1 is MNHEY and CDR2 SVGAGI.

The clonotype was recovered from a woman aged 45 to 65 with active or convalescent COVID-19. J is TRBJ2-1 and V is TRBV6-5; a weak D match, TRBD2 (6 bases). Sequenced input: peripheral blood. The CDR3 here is CASSYSSGRGSDEQFF. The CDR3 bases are TGTGCCAGCAGTTACTCTTCAGGGCGGGGATCGGATGAGCAGTTCTTC.